The rows below give T cell receptor beta chains drawn from one sample of a study of T cells after yellow fever vaccination. TCRdb re-called the 5' RACE reads through MiXCR, storing one row per CDR3 protein. The sample lists hundreds of thousands of distinct CDR3 sequences; about 13% were seen once. The sequenced sample was PBMCs, obtained on the day of the yellow fever booster vaccination. The receptors stem from a man aged 30 to 39 who received the YFV17D yellow fever vaccine. The CDR3 runs from the conserved cysteine through the conserved F or W. The D gene is left open where the match is weak. Clone size is given for some rows only: seen once, a few or many times, or a class if the clone is expanded.

size: -; V: TRBV5-5; J: TRBJ2-1; D: TRBD2; DNA: TGTGCCAGCAGCTTGACAGCGGGGGGGTCCTACAATGAGCAGTTCTTC; CDR3: CASSLTAGGSYNEQFF
size: few; V: TRBV5-1; J: TRBJ1-3; D: TRBD1; DNA: TGCGCCAGCAGCTTGGGATGGACAGGGGTTGCTGCTGGAAACACCATATATTTT; CDR3: CASSLGWTGVAAGNTIYF
size: -; V: TRBV10-3; J: TRBJ2-7; D: -; DNA: TGTGCCATCAGTCATAGTCGCGAGCAGTACTTC; CDR3: CAISHSREQYF
size: -; V: TRBV2; J: TRBJ2-1; D: TRBD1; DNA: TGTGCCAGCAACCCGACAGGGTTCAATGAGCAGTTCTTC; CDR3: CASNPTGFNEQFF
size: few; V: TRBV6-2/TRBV6-3; J: TRBJ2-1; D: TRBD2; DNA: TGTGCCAGCAGTTACTCCGTCCTAGCGGGAGGGCCCCACTTATACAATGAGCAGTTCTTC; CDR3: CASSYSVLAGGPHLYNEQFF
size: -; V: TRBV12-3/TRBV12-4; J: TRBJ2-1; D: -; DNA: TGTGCCAGCAGTTTTGAGGTCGGGAGAGGGTACAATGAGCAGTTCTTC; CDR3: CASSFEVGRGYNEQFF
size: -; V: TRBV6-2/TRBV6-3; J: TRBJ2-5; D: -; DNA: TGTGCCAGCAGTTACCCAGAAAAGACCCAGTACTTC; CDR3: CASSYPEKTQYF
size: -; V: TRBV20-1; J: TRBJ2-5; D: TRBD1; DNA: TGCAGTGCTTATACAGGGGGCAAGGAGACCCAGTACTTC; CDR3: CSAYTGGKETQYF
size: few; V: TRBV7-2; J: TRBJ1-2; D: TRBD1; DNA: TGTGCCAGCAGCTCCCGGGACAGGGCATCCTATGGCTACACCTTC; CDR3: CASSSRDRASYGYTF
size: -; V: TRBV12-3/TRBV12-4; J: TRBJ1-1; D: -; DNA: TGTGCCAGCAGCGACGGCCTCCCGGGCACTGAAGCTTTCTTT; CDR3: CASSDGLPGTEAFF
size: once; V: TRBV18; J: TRBJ2-1; D: TRBD2; DNA: TGTGCCAGCTCACCACTAGCGGGCCCAGGTGACGGTGAGCAGTTCTTC; CDR3: CASSPLAGPGDGEQFF
size: few; V: TRBV28; J: TRBJ2-7; D: -; DNA: TGTGCCAGCAGTACCCGGGGCCACGAGCAGTACTTC; CDR3: CASSTRGHEQYF
size: -; V: TRBV19; J: TRBJ2-3; D: TRBD2; DNA: TGTGCCAGTAGTATAGCCCGACTAGCGGCCTACACAGATACGCAGTATTTT; CDR3: CASSIARLAAYTDTQYF
size: few; V: TRBV21-1; J: TRBJ2-5; D: -; DNA: TGTGCCAGCAGCAATAAACAGCAAGAGACCCAGTACTTC; CDR3: CASSNKQQETQYF
size: -; V: TRBV5-1; J: TRBJ2-2; D: -; DNA: TGCGCCAGCAGCGCCGGGAGAGGATACACCGGGGAGCTGTTTTTT; CDR3: CASSAGRGYTGELFF
size: -; V: TRBV7-2; J: TRBJ2-7; D: -; DNA: TGTGCCAGCAGCTTAGGGTTGGGGCTAGGGTTCGAGCAGTACTTC; CDR3: CASSLGLGLGFEQYF
size: -; V: TRBV5-8; J: TRBJ1-2; D: -; DNA: TGTGCCAGCAGCGGCACCTATGGCTACACCTTC; CDR3: CASSGTYGYTF
size: few; V: TRBV20-1; J: TRBJ2-1; D: -; DNA: TGCAGTGCTAGAGATCTCAGGGACAGGAGCGGGAACTACAATGAGCAGTTCTTC; CDR3: CSARDLRDRSGNYNEQFF
size: few; V: TRBV20-1; J: TRBJ2-1; D: TRBD2; DNA: TGCAGTGCCGACCCCGTCGGCGGGAGGGTCAAAAATGAGCAGTTCTTC; CDR3: CSADPVGGRVKNEQFF
size: few; V: TRBV7-9; J: TRBJ2-1; D: TRBD1; DNA: TGTGCCAGCAGCTTATCCCCGGGACAGGGTCCGCATGAGCAGTTCTTC; CDR3: CASSLSPGQGPHEQFF
size: -; V: TRBV20-1; J: TRBJ2-7; D: -; DNA: TGCAGTGCTATAAGGAGCAGGGCCGCCTACGAGCAGTACTTC; CDR3: CSAIRSRAAYEQYF
size: few; V: TRBV9; J: TRBJ2-7; D: -; DNA: TGTGCCAGCAGCGTAGGGGCAGCAACCGACGAGCAGTACTTC; CDR3: CASSVGAATDEQYF
size: -; V: TRBV5-4; J: TRBJ2-3; D: -; DNA: TGTGCCAGCAGAATGAAGGGAGCAAGCACAGATACGCAGTATTTT; CDR3: CASRMKGASTDTQYF
size: few; V: TRBV10-3; J: TRBJ2-5; D: -; DNA: TGTGCCATCAGTGAGTCCCGGGCCCGAAACAAAGGAGAGACCCAGTACTTC; CDR3: CAISESRARNKGETQYF
size: -; V: TRBV20-1; J: TRBJ2-1; D: -; DNA: TGCAGTGCTAGAGAGTTGGGGGCGGAAAGCAATGAGCAGTTCTTC; CDR3: CSARELGAESNEQFF
size: few; V: TRBV7-2; J: TRBJ2-7; D: TRBD2; DNA: TGTGCCAGCAGCTTAGGTCCTAGCGGGGTCTACGAGCAGTACTTC; CDR3: CASSLGPSGVYEQYF
size: -; V: TRBV5-1; J: TRBJ2-1; D: -; DNA: TGCGCCAGCGGAACAGCCTCCGGGAATGAGCAGTTCTTC; CDR3: CASGTASGNEQFF
size: few; V: TRBV12-3/TRBV12-4; J: TRBJ2-7; D: TRBD2; DNA: TGTGCCAGCAGTCCCACCAGACTAGCAGGCGAGCAGTACTTC; CDR3: CASSPTRLAGEQYF
size: -; V: TRBV6-4; J: TRBJ2-7; D: TRBD2; DNA: TGTGCCAGCAGTGACTCGAGGGTAGGGGGACTAGGCGATCTCCACGAGCAGTACTTC; CDR3: CASSDSRVGGLGDLHEQYF
size: few; V: TRBV15; J: TRBJ2-7; D: TRBD1; DNA: TGTGCCACCAGCAGGGACAGGGAGTCCTACGAGCAGTACTTC; CDR3: CATSRDRESYEQYF
size: few; V: TRBV29-1; J: TRBJ2-5; D: -; DNA: TGCAGCGGGCGACAAAAAGAGACCCAGTACTTC; CDR3: CSGRQKETQYF
size: many; V: TRBV10-3; J: TRBJ2-3; D: TRBD2; DNA: TGTGCCATCAGGCCGTATGGCGGGAGTTTAGATACGCAGTATTTT; CDR3: CAIRPYGGSLDTQYF
size: many; V: TRBV27; J: TRBJ1-6; D: -; DNA: TGTGCCAGCAGCTTCGGTAATTCACCCCTCCACTTT; CDR3: CASSFGNSPLHF
size: few; V: TRBV5-1; J: TRBJ2-1; D: TRBD2; DNA: TGCGCCAGCAGTTTTCTAGCGGGAGGTGGCAATCTTGTCAATGAGCAGTTCTTC; CDR3: CASSFLAGGGNLVNEQFF
size: few; V: TRBV15; J: TRBJ1-5; D: -; DNA: TGTGCCACCAGCGTGCGGACAGCCGGTGGCAATCAGCCCCAGCATTTT; CDR3: CATSVRTAGGNQPQHF
size: -; V: TRBV12-3/TRBV12-4; J: TRBJ2-7; D: -; DNA: TGTGCCAGCAGCTCGGAGTACTACGAGCAGTACTTC; CDR3: CASSSEYYEQYF
size: -; V: TRBV5-1; J: TRBJ1-1; D: -; DNA: TGCGCCAGCAGCGCGGGACACGCGGAAGCTTTCTTT; CDR3: CASSAGHAEAFF
size: -; V: TRBV27; J: TRBJ2-4; D: -; DNA: TGTGCCAGCAGTTTGTTCGCCCTGGCGGGGAAAGCCAAAAACATTCAGTACTTC; CDR3: CASSLFALAGKAKNIQYF
size: many; V: TRBV7-2; J: TRBJ2-5; D: -; DNA: TGTGCCAGCAGCTTAGCCAAACTAGTATCCCAAGAGACCCAGTACTTC; CDR3: CASSLAKLVSQETQYF